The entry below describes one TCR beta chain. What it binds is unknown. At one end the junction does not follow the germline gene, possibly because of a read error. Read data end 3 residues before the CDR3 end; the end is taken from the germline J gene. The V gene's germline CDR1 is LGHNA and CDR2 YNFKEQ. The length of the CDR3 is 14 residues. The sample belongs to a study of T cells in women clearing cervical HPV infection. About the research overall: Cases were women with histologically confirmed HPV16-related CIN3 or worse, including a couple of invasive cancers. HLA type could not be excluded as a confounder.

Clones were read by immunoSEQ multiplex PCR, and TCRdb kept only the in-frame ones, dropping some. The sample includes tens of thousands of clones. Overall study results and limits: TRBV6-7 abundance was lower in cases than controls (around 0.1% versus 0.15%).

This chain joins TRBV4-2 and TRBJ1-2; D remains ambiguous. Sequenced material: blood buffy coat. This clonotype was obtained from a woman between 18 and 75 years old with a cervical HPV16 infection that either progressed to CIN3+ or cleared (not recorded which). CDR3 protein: CASSEYGANYGYTF. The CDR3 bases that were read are TGCGCCAGCAGCGAGTACGGGGCTAACTATGGC.